This passage covers 27 T cell receptor beta chains from one sample sequenced in a study of cytomegalovirus exposure and HLA in healthy donors. The PCR was carried out with 60 Vbeta primers and 13 Jbeta primers. Data came from immunoSEQ multiplex PCR; TCRdb stores just in-frame clones and leaves some out. The profile shows 100,000 to 130,000 clones, approximately 81% of them singletons. What was sequenced was PBMCs. Receptor source: a man aged 25-45 years in good health and CMV-seronegative.

The gene calls are TRBV25-1 and TRBJ2-1; 9 bases are a match to TRBD1. CDR3 length: 15 residues. Germline-derived CDR1 and CDR2 are MGHDK and SYGVNS. Trimming took 4 bases from V and 4 from J; bases not matched to a gene: 5. The CDR3 bases are TGTGCCAGCAGTGGGGCCGGGACAGGGTACAATGAGCAGTTCTTC. This gives the protein CASSGAGTGYNEQFF.

The chain employs TRBV6-1 and TRBJ2-3; 11 nucleotides agree with TRBD2. The CDR3 loop spans 16 amino acids. The V and J ends lost 4 bases and 0 bases, in that order; junction bases with no gene match: 3. The germline V gene has CDR1 MNHNS and CDR2 SASEGT. The CDR3, as DNA: TGTGCCAGCAGTGCTAGACTAGCGGGGAGCACAGATACGCAGTATTTT. Residues: CASSARLAGSTDTQYF.

V is TRBV14 and J is TRBJ1-2, with D unresolved. Trimming took 4 bases from V and 8 from J, leaving 14 bases between them. The CDR3 covers 13 residues. From germline, CDR1 is SGHDN and CDR2 FVKESK. The CDR3 region has the DNA TGTGCCAGCAGCCCCGGGAGTGCTTGGGGCTACACCTTC. This encodes CASSPGSAWGYTF.

The chain joins TRBV4-1 to TRBJ2-1, with 8 bases aligning to TRBD1. V was pared by 6 bases and J by 4 bases, with 5 bases of the junction left unmatched. The CDR3 length is 14 residues. From germline, CDR1 is MGHRA and CDR2 YSYEKL. DNA of the CDR3: TGCGCCAGCAGGGGGACAGGTCAGTACAATGAGCAGTTCTTC. Amino acid sequence: CASRGTGQYNEQFF.

The gene calls are TRBV4-1 and TRBJ2-1; D is ambiguous. Trimming removed 3 bases from V and 8 bases from J, with 8 bases in between. There are 12 residues in the CDR3. CDR1 is MGHRA and CDR2 is YSYEKL in the germline V gene. DNA of the CDR3: TGCGCCAGCAGCCAGCTCGCGGATGAGCAGTTCTTC. It codes for CASSQLADEQFF.

The genes are TRBV27 and TRBJ2-1; possibly TRBD2 for D (6 bases). CDR1 is MNHEY, CDR2 SMNVEV, per germline (reference sequence). This CDR3 is built from 15 residues. The V end lost 7 bases, the J end lost 0 bases, and 13 bases lay between the germline ends. Here the CDR3 reads CASNLDGSSYNEQFF. CDR3 bases: TGTGCCAGCAATTTGGACGGGAGCTCCTACAATGAGCAGTTCTTC.

V is TRBV14 and J is TRBJ2-7, with TRBD2 matching 13 bases. V trimming: 4 bases; J trimming: 5 bases; junction bases outside the gene matches: 8. Germline V gives CDR1 SGHDN, CDR2 FVKESK. The CDR3 has 16 residues. The CDR3 loop is CASSLLRTSGGNEQYF. CDR3 bases: TGTGCCAGCAGCCTCCTCCGGACTAGCGGGGGCAACGAGCAGTACTTC.

The J gene is TRBJ2-7, the V gene TRBV27; tentatively, D is TRBD2 (6 bases). V lost 3 bases and J 6 bases, leaving 9 bases between the germline ends. CDR3 length: 12 residues. The germline V gene encodes CDR1 MNHEY and CDR2 SMNVEV (reference sequence). The DNA for the CDR3 is TGTGCCAGCAGTTTGTCCGGGGGCGAGCAGTACTTC. This sequence encodes CASSLSGGEQYF.

This chain uses TRBV7-8 with TRBJ2-1; tentative D call: TRBD2 (6 bases). V lost 5 bases and J 4 bases, leaving 15 bases between the germline ends. The CDR3 has 15 residues. Germline V gene lookup returns CDR1 SGHVS and CDR2 FQNEAQ. CDR3 amino acids: CASSRRSGHYNEQFF. CDR3 coding DNA: TGTGCCAGCAGCCGGCGTAGCGGTCATTACAATGAGCAGTTCTTC. The variable domain in full, with the rest retrieved from reference TRBV7-8 and TRBJ2-1, is GAGVSQSPRYKVAKRGQDVALRCDPISGHVSLFWYQQALGQGPEFLTYFQNEAQLDKSGLPSDRFFAERPEGSVSTLKIQRTQQEDSAVYLCASSRRSGHYNEQFFGPGTRLTVL.

The chain couples TRBV30 to TRBJ1-4; 7 bases align to TRBD1. Trimming at V came to 3 bases and at J to 5 bases, leaving 3 bases not matched to a gene. The CDR3 consists of 13 residues. Per the germline V gene, CDR1 is GTSNPN and CDR2 is SVGIG (reference sequence). In nucleotides, the CDR3 is TGTGCCTGGAGCGGGACAGAGAATGAAAAACTGTTTTTT. Translation gives CAWSGTENEKLFF.

The V gene is TRBV14, the J gene TRBJ2-1; D not certain. V was cut by 2 bases and J by 1 base, with 12 bases left in between. CDR1 SGHDN and CDR2 FVKESK come from the germline V gene. The CDR3 spans 16 residues. The CDR3 DNA reads TGTGCCAGCAGCCAACCCTCTAGTGGGTCCTACAATGAGCAGTTCTTC. It translates to CASSQPSSGSYNEQFF.

The V and J genes are TRBV11-2 and TRBJ1-5; 7 bases match TRBD1. CDR1 and CDR2 (germline): SGHAT, FQNNGV. CDR3 size: 19 residues. The junction had 18 bases not matched to a gene; V was cut back by 4 bases and J by 3 bases. CDR3 loop: CASSSPPSRQGILNQPQHF. Written as DNA, the CDR3 is TGTGCCAGCAGCTCCCCCCCCTCGAGACAGGGTATACTCAATCAGCCCCAGCATTTT.

The genes are TRBV21-1 and TRBJ1-6; TRBD1, the D gene given by the table, was not confirmed from the DNA. TRBV21-1 is deemed a pseudogene. The CDR3 loop spans 15 amino acids. In DNA, the CDR3 is TGTGCCAGCAGCCCCCGGGACAGGGGAAATTCACCCCTCCACTTT. Amino acids: CASSPRDRGNSPLHF.

The rearrangement links TRBV6-1 to TRBJ2-7, with D possibly TRBD1 on 6 matching bases. The length of the CDR3 is 14 residues. The germline CDR1 and CDR2 sequences are MNHNS and SASEGT. V was shortened by 5 bases and J by 1 base, with 12 bases between the two germline ends. The CDR3, as DNA: TGTGCCAGCAGTCAGGGGCCGGCATCCTACGAGCAGTACTTC. It specifies CASSQGPASYEQYF.

In its sample, this clone was seen a few times. The chain is built from TRBV30 and TRBJ2-7, with 9 bases identical to TRBD1. CDR3 size: 14 residues. In germline, CDR1 is GTSNPN, CDR2 SVGIG (reference sequence). The V segment lost 5 bases and the J segment 0 bases; nucleotides outside the gene matches: 5. The CDR3 region is CAWEPGQGSYEQYF. The CDR3 DNA sequence: TGTGCCTGGGAACCGGGACAGGGCTCCTACGAGCAGTACTTC.

This chain joins TRBV5-6 and TRBJ1-1; no clear D gene. The CDR3 is 12 residues long. Trimming removed 1 base at V and 1 base at J, with 2 bases between. CDR1 and CDR2 (germline): SGHDT, YYEEEE. Written as DNA, the CDR3 is TGTGCCAGCAGCTTGCGGAACACTGAAGCTTTCTTT. Amino acid sequence: CASSLRNTEAFF.

The chain employs TRBV21-1 and TRBJ2-7; the D call TRBD2 from the table was never checked on the DNA. TRBV21-1 is assigned pseudogene status. This CDR3 is built from 13 residues. This CDR3 is CASSTRGGYEQYF. The CDR3 bases are TGTGCCAGCAGCACGAGAGGAGGCTACGAGCAGTACTTC.

CDR3 coding DNA: TGCAGCGTTGTGTGGGACAGCAACTATGGCTACACCTTC. As protein: CSVVWDSNYGYTF. This chain links TRBV29-1 with TRBJ1-2, with 7 bases matching TRBD1. Losses at the gene ends were 4 bases for V and 2 bases for J; bases not matched to a gene: 4. The CDR3 totals 13 residues. Germline V gene lookup returns CDR1 SQVTM and CDR2 ANQGSEA.

This chain connects TRBV7-9 to TRBJ1-5; a weak D match, TRBD1 (6 bases). The germline CDR1 and CDR2 sequences are SEHNR and FQNEAQ (reference sequence). The CDR3 consists of 15 residues. Deletions cut 0 bases from V and 2 bases from J, with 8 bases between. Here the CDR3 reads CASSLAAGGNQPQHF. The CDR3 coding sequence is TGTGCCAGCAGCTTAGCTGCAGGGGGCAATCAGCCCCAGCATTTT. Looking up the rest from reference TRBV7-9 and TRBJ1-5 gives the full variable domain: DTGVSQNPRHKITKRGQNVTFRCDPISEHNRLYWYRQTLGQGPEFLTYFQNEAQLEKSRLLSDRFSAERPKGSFSTLEIQRTEQGDSAMYLCASSLAAGGNQPQHFGDGTRLSIL.

This chain connects TRBV6-4 to TRBJ2-3; 7 nucleotides line up with TRBD2. CDR1 is MRHNA, CDR2 SNTAGT, per germline. The CDR3 length is 14 residues. Trimming cost V 8 bases and J 0 bases; bases outside gene matches: 5. CDR3 DNA sequence: TGTGCCAGCCGGGCTAGCGGTAGCACAGATACGCAGTATTTT. Encoded protein: CASRASGSTDTQYF.

The CDR3 nucleotides are TGCGCCAGCAGCTTGGAGGGAGCTCAAGAGACCCAGTACTTC. This encodes CASSLEGAQETQYF. The chain uses TRBV5-1 and TRBJ2-5, with D tentatively TRBD2 (5 bases). The CDR3 loop spans 14 amino acids. The V gene's germline CDR1 is SGHRS and CDR2 YFSETQ. V dropped 0 bases and J dropped 2 bases, with 8 bases sitting between them.

This chain links TRBV2 with TRBJ2-3; 10 bases fit TRBD2. CDR3 size: 17 residues. Germline trimming cut 4 bases from V and 2 bases from J; bases unmatched to any gene: 9. Per germline, CDR1 SNHLY and CDR2 FYNNEI. The CDR3 protein is CASSASLAGVLTDTQYF. In DNA, the CDR3 is TGTGCCAGCAGTGCTAGCCTAGCGGGGGTCCTCACAGATACGCAGTATTTT. Together with reference TRBV2 and TRBJ2-3, the CDR3 gives the full variable domain: EPEVTQTPSHQVTQMGQEVILRCVPISNHLYFYWYRQILGQKVEFLVSFYNNEISEKSEIFDDQFSVERPDGSNFTLKIRSTKLEDSAMYFCASSASLAGVLTDTQYFGPGTRLTVL.

The rearrangement joins TRBV5-4 to TRBJ2-7; 7 bases map to TRBD2. The CDR3 is 17 amino acids. Germline values: CDR1 SGHNT, CDR2 YYREEE (reference sequence). With V trimmed by 4 bases and J by 7 bases, 20 bases remained unmatched. The CDR3 DNA reads as TGTGCCAGCAGCGTCGGGGGTCCGGGACTAAATCTAAGAGAGCAGTACTTC. It encodes CASSVGGPGLNLREQYF.

Here the CDR3 reads CASSTRQGGRTEAFF. DNA of the CDR3: TGTGCCAGCAGCACTAGACAGGGTGGGAGGACTGAAGCTTTCTTT. The chain has TRBV9 and TRBJ1-1; 7 bases agree with TRBD1. This CDR3 has 15 residues. The germline CDR1 and CDR2 sequences are SGDLS and YYNGEE. J was trimmed by 5 bases and V by 4 bases; bases with no gene match: 11.

The V gene is TRBV6-5, the J gene TRBJ2-1; 7 bases match TRBD2. The CDR3 sequence is 12 residues long. The germline V gene has CDR1 MNHEY and CDR2 SVGAGI. The V gene end was trimmed by 7 bases and the J gene end by 6 bases; junction bases not matched to a gene: 3. Here the CDR3 DNA reads TGTGCCAGCACCGGGGGGACCAATGAGCAGTTCTTC. It translates to CASTGGTNEQFF.

The chain is built from TRBV27 and TRBJ2-3, with D unresolved. Trimming pared 4 bases from V and 3 bases from J, leaving 2 bases between. Germline V gene lookup returns CDR1 MNHEY and CDR2 SMNVEV (reference sequence). CDR3 length equals 11 residues. The CDR3 DNA sequence: TGTGCCAGCAGTTCTACAGATACGCAGTATTTT. It encodes CASSSTDTQYF.

The chain combines TRBV5-1 with TRBJ2-7; 8 bases match TRBD2. The V and J ends lost 1 base and 0 bases, in that order; junction bases with no gene match: 6. Germline V CDR1 and CDR2: SGHRS, YFSETQ. This CDR3 region has 16 residues. CDR3 loop: CASSLTAGGSSYEQYF. In nucleotides, the CDR3 is TGCGCCAGCAGCTTGACCGCGGGAGGAAGCTCCTACGAGCAGTACTTC. Based on the CDR3 plus reference TRBV5-1 and TRBJ2-7, the full variable domain is KAGVTQTPRYLIKTRGQQVTLSCSPISGHRSVSWYQQTPGQGLQFLFEYFSETQRNKGNFPGRFSGRQFSNSRSEMNVSTLELGDSALYLCASSLTAGGSSYEQYFGPGTRLTVT.